The 9 T cell receptor beta chains presented below share a single source sample, sequenced in a study of OX40 agonist ivuxolimab in advanced cancers. Profiled with immunoSEQ multiplex PCR; TCRdb holds only in-frame clones, not every one. This table has about 55,000 clones, around 86% appearing once. The source material was CD4+ or CD8+ T cells sorted from blood, sampled in a trial of the OX40 agonist ivuxolimab. Source of these receptors: an adult with an advanced solid tumor such as melanoma, head and neck, liver or kidney cancer.

The V gene is TRBV15, the J gene TRBJ1-2; D is ambiguous. The V gene's germline CDR1 is LNHNV and CDR2 YYDKDF (reference sequence). The CDR3 runs 12 residues. The V end lost 0 bases, the J end lost 13 bases, and 12 bases lay between the germline ends. In DNA, the CDR3 is TGTGCCACCAGCAGAGATCCCGGCCGCTGCACCTTC. Amino acids: CATSRDPGRCTF.

The gene calls are TRBV13 and TRBJ2-1; D might be TRBD2 (6 bases). Germline V lookup: CDR1 PRHDT, CDR2 FYEKMQ (reference sequence). This CDR3 has 13 amino acids. V lost 4 bases to trimming and J lost 6 bases, with 10 bases between them. Here the CDR3 reads CASSSQGLNEQFF. CDR3 in DNA: TGTGCCAGCAGCTCCCAGGGACTCAATGAGCAGTTCTTC.

CDR3 nucleotides: TGTGCCAGCGCAGCGGGGACTAGCGGCGACAATGAGCAGTTCTTC. Amino acids: CASAAGTSGDNEQFF. The chain has TRBV27 and TRBJ2-1; 11 positions match TRBD2. Germline V gene lookup returns CDR1 MNHEY and CDR2 SMNVEV (reference sequence). V was pared by 8 bases and J by 5 bases, with 8 bases of the junction left unmatched. The CDR3 is 15 amino acids.

This rearrangement joins TRBV5-6 to TRBJ1-5; 11 bases match TRBD1. V lost 2 bases, J lost 7 bases, and 8 bases stayed unmatched. The CDR3 consists of 16 residues. The germline CDR1 and CDR2 sequences are SGHDT and YYEEEE. The CDR3 loop reads CASSFWMGQGVQPQHF. As DNA, the CDR3 is TGTGCCAGCAGCTTTTGGATGGGACAGGGGGTCCAGCCCCAGCATTTT.

The V and J genes are TRBV5-6 and TRBJ1-1; 9 bases match TRBD1. Germline CDR1 is SGHDT and CDR2 is YYEEEE. The CDR3 extends over 15 amino acids. After removal of 0 bases from V and 13 bases from J, the junction contained 13 bases not matched to a gene. The CDR3 protein is CASSLGWGQGVFVFF. Here the CDR3 DNA reads TGTGCCAGCAGCTTGGGATGGGGACAGGGCGTTTTTGTTTTCTTT.

This sequence joins TRBV27 and TRBJ2-2; D gene uncertain. The CDR3 length is 14 residues. Germline V gives CDR1 MNHEY, CDR2 SMNVEV (reference sequence). V shed 3 bases and J shed 1 base, with 6 bases lying between them. The CDR3 loop reads CASSFEENTGELFF. CDR3 DNA: TGTGCCAGCAGTTTTGAGGAGAACACCGGGGAGCTGTTTTTT.

The rearrangement uses TRBV9 and TRBJ2-5, with 14 bases fitting TRBD2. The junction had 13 bases not matched to a gene; V was cut back by 4 bases and J by 5 bases. CDR1 SGDLS and CDR2 YYNGEE come from the germline V gene. The CDR3 is 18 amino acids. The CDR3 DNA follows: TGTGCCAGCAGCATAACGGGACTAGCGGGGGACGAAGCGGAGACCCAGTACTTC. Translation: CASSITGLAGDEAETQYF.

This sequence joins TRBV5-4 and TRBJ1-1; the D gene is possibly TRBD1 (6 bases). Trimming removed 4 bases from V and 2 bases from J, with 21 bases in between. The CDR3 contains 17 residues. The V gene's germline CDR1 is SGHNT and CDR2 YYREEE (reference sequence). CDR3 residues: CASSPLSPRTDNTEAFF. CDR3 DNA: TGTGCCAGCAGCCCCCTAAGCCCTAGGACAGATAACACTGAAGCTTTCTTT.

This chain links TRBV13 with TRBJ1-1; 8 bases fit TRBD1. Germline V gene data show CDR1 as PRHDT and CDR2 as FYEKMQ (reference sequence). CDR3 size: 15 residues. V shed 5 bases and J 1 base; nucleotides not matched to a gene: 6. The CDR3 sequence is CASSPQTGANTEAFF. The CDR3 nucleotides are TGTGCCAGCAGCCCCCAGACAGGGGCGAACACTGAAGCTTTCTTT.